What follows are 29 T cell receptor beta chains derived from one specimen sequenced in a study of T cells expressing NK-cell markers. TCRdb reprocessed the 5' RACE reads and reports one entry per CDR3 protein, with no DNA. The data show about 260,000 distinct CDR3 sequences, and the top ten clones hold around 0.42%. The source material was blood T cells: a sorted CD56 or NKG2C T cell subset, CD4+ or CD8+ T cells, or bulk PBMC T cells (not recorded which). The receptors were sampled from a young man in good health.

The rearrangement uses TRBV20-1 and TRBJ1-6. The germline CDR1 and CDR2 sequences are DFQATT and SNEGSKA (reference sequence). This CDR3 has 13 amino acids. This chain's CDR3 is CSARITLRSPLHF.

The chain is built from TRBV6-5 and TRBJ2-2; there is no DNA to check the TCRdb D call of TRBD1. Germline loops: CDR1 MNHEY, CDR2 SVGAGI. This CDR3 has 13 amino acids. The CDR3 loop is CASSWGSRGELFF.

This chain joins TRBV20-1 and TRBJ2-3; TCRdb picks TRBD1, but there is no DNA to check that call. The germline CDR1 and CDR2 sequences are DFQATT and SNEGSKA (reference sequence). The length of the CDR3 is 14 residues. The CDR3 reads CSASTDSGTDTQYF.

The chain is built from TRBV5-5 and TRBJ1-2. This CDR3 region has 15 residues. Germline V gene data show CDR1 as SGHKS and CDR2 as YYEKEE (reference sequence). The CDR3 loop is CASTLRAGTSVGYTF.

The chain recombines TRBV18 with TRBJ2-7; TCRdb lists TRBD1, though no DNA is available to test this call. CDR1 and CDR2 from the germline V gene are KGHSH and LQKENI. CDR3 length: 15 amino acids. The CDR3 sequence is CASSPGQGTSYEQYF.

V and J are TRBV30 and TRBJ2-5; there is no DNA to check the TCRdb D call of TRBD1. Looked up from germline, CDR1 is GTSNPN and CDR2 is SVGIG (reference sequence). This CDR3 is 13 amino acids long. This chain's CDR3 is CAWSVVGTETQYF.

The rearrangement joins TRBV4-3 to TRBJ2-7; TCRdb's D gene call, TRBD2, goes unchecked for lack of DNA. CDR1 LGHNA and CDR2 YSLEER come from the germline V gene. This CDR3 is 14 amino acids long. The CDR3 protein is CASSQASGSYEQYF.

The chain couples TRBV5-6 to TRBJ1-1; no DNA is available, so the TRBD1 call from TCRdb remains unchecked. The germline gives CDR1 SGHDT, CDR2 YYEEEE. The CDR3 sequence is 17 residues long. Here the CDR3 reads CASRYGQGSRMNTEAFF.

V gene TRBV20-1 combines with J gene TRBJ2-1. The CDR3 has 14 amino acids. Germline V gene lookup returns CDR1 DFQATT and CDR2 SNEGSKA (reference sequence). CDR3 residues: CSARRMAAYNEQFF.

The chain is built from TRBV15 and TRBJ1-3; no DNA is available, so the TRBD1 call from TCRdb remains unchecked. CDR3 length equals 16 residues. The germline CDR1 and CDR2 sequences are LNHNV and YYDKDF (reference sequence). CDR3 loop: CATSRDRGSSGNTIYF.

This chain links TRBV7-2 with TRBJ2-3; without DNA, the TCRdb call of TRBD2 cannot be checked. This CDR3 region has 17 residues. In germline, CDR1 is SGHTA, CDR2 FQGNSA. The CDR3 here is CASSLIGAELGTDTQYF.

This chain connects TRBV12-3 or TRBV12-4 to TRBJ2-3; there is no DNA to check the TCRdb D call of TRBD2. The CDR3 is 19 residues long. CDR3 amino acids: CASSLLPRRAGDGTDTQYF.

V and J are TRBV6-1 and TRBJ2-2; the D call of TRBD2 rests on TCRdb alone, since no DNA is present to check it. Germline-derived CDR1 and CDR2 are MNHNS and SASEGT. The CDR3 runs 15 residues. The CDR3: CASSGLAGVIGELFF.

V usage is TRBV3-1 and J usage is TRBJ2-5; TCRdb returns TRBD2, unconfirmable since there is no DNA. This CDR3 has 16 residues. Germline CDR1 reads LGHDT; CDR2 reads YNNKEL (reference sequence). The CDR3 loop reads CASGTSGHQIQETQYF.

The chain combines TRBV6-5 with TRBJ1-1. The CDR3 runs 14 residues. Germline values: CDR1 MNHEY, CDR2 SVGAGI. CDR3 residues: CASSYDNSFTEAFF.

The chain has TRBV12-3 or TRBV12-4 and TRBJ2-1; TCRdb lists TRBD2, though no DNA is available to test this call. The CDR3 sequence is 14 residues long. Here the CDR3 reads CASNPQAGVNEQFF.

The chain uses TRBV5-1 and TRBJ2-1. Germline CDR1 is SGHRS and CDR2 is YFSETQ. The CDR3 loop spans 15 amino acids. The CDR3 loop is CASSSDPGSYNEQFF.

This rearrangement joins TRBV5-4 to TRBJ2-1; TCRdb returns TRBD2, unconfirmable since there is no DNA. The CDR3 runs to 16 residues. Germline V lookup: CDR1 SGHNT, CDR2 YYREEE (reference sequence). The CDR3 loop reads CASSLLSSGRADEQFF.

The rearrangement joins TRBV4-3 to TRBJ2-7; TCRdb gives TRBD1 as the D gene, but with no DNA this cannot be confirmed. Germline CDR1 is LGHNA and CDR2 is YSLEER. This CDR3 region has 15 residues. CDR3 residues: CASSQDSRQGYEQYF.

V is TRBV20-1 and J is TRBJ2-1; TCRdb's D call, TRBD2, is unchecked because there is no DNA. This CDR3 spans 18 amino acids. From germline, CDR1 is DFQATT and CDR2 SNEGSKA (reference sequence). The CDR3: CSVASPTSGRGSYNEQFF.

V gene TRBV20-1 combines with J gene TRBJ2-7; TCRdb's D call of TRBD2 is untestable without DNA. The germline CDR1 and CDR2 sequences are DFQATT and SNEGSKA (reference sequence). CDR3 size: 15 residues. The CDR3 loop is CSATGLAGLAHEQYF.

J is TRBJ1-2 and V is TRBV6-1; the D call of TRBD1 rests on TCRdb alone, since no DNA is present to check it. The germline gives CDR1 MNHNS, CDR2 SASEGT. This CDR3 contains 14 residues. The CDR3 sequence is CASSVDRDNYGYTF.

The rearrangement uses TRBV20-1 and TRBJ2-4. Per the germline V gene, CDR1 is DFQATT and CDR2 is SNEGSKA (reference sequence). The CDR3 consists of 12 residues. The CDR3: CSARDLWLIQYF.

This chain connects TRBV2 to TRBJ2-3; the TRBD2 assignment by TCRdb is unverifiable without DNA. This CDR3 is 12 amino acids long. Germline CDR1 reads SNHLY; CDR2 reads FYNNEI. CDR3 sequence: CASSDPREAQYF.

The chain combines TRBV6-1 with TRBJ1-1; the TRBD1 assignment by TCRdb is unverifiable without DNA. CDR1 is MNHNS and CDR2 is SASEGT in the germline V gene. The CDR3 length is 13 residues. CDR3 in amino acids: CASRSTGSTEAFF.

V and J are TRBV5-1 and TRBJ2-1; the TCRdb call, TRBD1, lacks DNA for checking. Germline values: CDR1 SGHRS, CDR2 YFSETQ. CDR3 length equals 13 residues. This CDR3 reads CASSLEVTGEQFF.

The chain is built from TRBV5-1 and TRBJ2-5; checking the TCRdb D call of TRBD1 is not possible without DNA. The CDR3 covers 14 residues. Germline-derived CDR1 and CDR2 are SGHRS and YFSETQ. The chain's CDR3 is CASSVGQPQGTQYF.

The gene calls are TRBV4-2 and TRBJ2-1; TCRdb's D gene call, TRBD2, goes unchecked for lack of DNA. The germline CDR1 and CDR2 sequences are LGHNA and YNFKEQ. The CDR3 is 16 residues long. CDR3 sequence reads: CASSQAKGLAWNEQFF.

The chain recombines TRBV6-5 with TRBJ2-7; TCRdb's assignment of TRBD2 cannot be checked, as there is no DNA. Germline CDR1 MNHEY, CDR2 SVGAGI. The CDR3 consists of 16 residues. The CDR3 is CASSSLTSGRSYEQYF.